This T cell receptor (beta chain) stems from a study of identical twins' blood T cells. Findings of the study overall: Mainly, cloneset size products determined shared clonotypes, twins included.

This clonotype was seen only a few times. Its antigen is not identified. The CDR3 is 12 amino acids. V dropped 4 bases and J dropped 3 bases, with 7 bases sitting between them. CDR1 and CDR2 (germline): SGHDN, FVKESK. TCRdb re-derived calls from the 5' RACE reads in MiXCR, one entry per CDR3 protein. The sample yields about 370,000 distinct CDR3 sequences, 28% seen once. Sequenced material: PBMCs. This chain connects TRBV14 to TRBJ2-7; D gene ambiguous. This clonotype was obtained from a woman between 18 and 55 years old in good health. Here the CDR3 reads CASSRVIYEQYF. For the CDR3, the DNA is TGTGCCAGCAGCCGGGTCATCTACGAGCAGTACTTC.